This T cell receptor beta chain came from a study of CD8+ T cells in alopecia areata. Turning to the study itself: Skin-grafted roughly 7-11-week-old female C3H/HeJ mice received tissue from approximately 6-12-month-old C3H/HeJ donors with spontaneous alopecia. Study-wide findings and caveats: When scalp samples are sequenced, resident alphabeta T cells of normal skin are also captured.

On this clone itself: Antigen unknown. The germline and genes are mouse ones. The CDR3 goes on 4 residues after the read ends, and that part is filled in from the germline J gene.

After pooling, cutaneous lymph node cells were sorted with CD4, CD8alpha, NKG2D, NKG2ACE and other markers. The V and J ends lost 2 bases and 4 bases, in that order; junction bases with no gene match: 4. CDR1 is NSHNY, CDR2 SYGAGN, per germline. The CDR3 has 17 residues. In each case, RNA was isolated and then reverse transcribed into cDNA as the sequencing template. The repertoire was sequenced with immunoSEQ multiplex PCR; TCRdb's copy has only in-frame clones and lacks some. Captured here are 250,000 or so clones, none seen once; the top ten comprise more than 0.95%. This sequence joins TRBV13-1 and TRBJ2-2, with 14 nucleotides matching TRBD2. The receptor comes from a C3H/HeJ mouse with alopecia areata. Mouse strain MHC haplotype: H2-k. The specimen was CD4+ T cells sorted from a lymph node. The covered CDR3 bases are TGTGCCAGCAGTGAGGGACTGGGGGGGCGCGCCACCGGG. Translating it yields CASSEGLGGRATG. The CDR3 in its entirety is CASSEGLGGRATGQLYF.